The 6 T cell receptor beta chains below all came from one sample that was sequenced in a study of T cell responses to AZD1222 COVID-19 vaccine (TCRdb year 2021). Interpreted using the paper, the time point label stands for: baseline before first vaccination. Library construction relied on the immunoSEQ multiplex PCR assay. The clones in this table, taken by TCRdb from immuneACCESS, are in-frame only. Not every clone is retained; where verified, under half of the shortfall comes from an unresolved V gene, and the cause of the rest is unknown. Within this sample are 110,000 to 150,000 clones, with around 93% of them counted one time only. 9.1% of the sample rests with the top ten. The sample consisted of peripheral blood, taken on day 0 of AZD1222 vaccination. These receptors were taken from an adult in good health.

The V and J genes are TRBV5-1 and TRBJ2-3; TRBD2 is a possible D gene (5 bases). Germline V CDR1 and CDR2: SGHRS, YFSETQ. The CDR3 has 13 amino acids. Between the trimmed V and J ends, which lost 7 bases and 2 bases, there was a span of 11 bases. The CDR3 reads CASCLANTDTQYF. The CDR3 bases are TGCGCCAGCTGCCTAGCCAACACAGATACGCAGTATTTT.

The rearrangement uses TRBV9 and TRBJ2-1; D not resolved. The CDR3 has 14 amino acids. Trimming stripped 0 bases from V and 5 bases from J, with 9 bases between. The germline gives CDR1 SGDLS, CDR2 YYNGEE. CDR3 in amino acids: CASSVATPNNEQFF. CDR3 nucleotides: TGTGCCAGCAGCGTAGCTACGCCTAACAATGAGCAGTTCTTC. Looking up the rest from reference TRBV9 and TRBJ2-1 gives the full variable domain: DSGVTQTPKHLITATGQRVTLRCSPRSGDLSVYWYQQSLDQGLQFLIQYYNGEERAKGNILERFSAQQFPDLHSELNLSSLELGDSALYFCASSVATPNNEQFFGPGTRLTVL.

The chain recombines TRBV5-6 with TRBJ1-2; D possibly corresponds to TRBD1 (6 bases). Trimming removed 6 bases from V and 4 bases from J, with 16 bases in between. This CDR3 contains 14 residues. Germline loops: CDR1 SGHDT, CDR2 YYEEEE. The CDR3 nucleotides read TGTGCCAGCACCTCCGGGGGGCGACTCTATGGCTACACCTTC. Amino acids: CASTSGGRLYGYTF.

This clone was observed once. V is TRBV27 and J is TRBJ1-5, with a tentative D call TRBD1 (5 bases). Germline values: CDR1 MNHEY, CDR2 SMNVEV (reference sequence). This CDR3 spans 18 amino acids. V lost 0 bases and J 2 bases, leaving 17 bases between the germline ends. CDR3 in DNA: TGTGCCAGCAGTTTATCCCAGAGTCGGGGCTGGGGCAATCAGCCCCAGCATTTT. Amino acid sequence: CASSLSQSRGWGNQPQHF.

CDR3 bases: TGTGCCAGCAGCTTAGCAGGGGCGAATGAAAAACTGTTTTTT. This gives the protein CASSLAGANEKLFF. The chain combines TRBV11-2 with TRBJ1-4, with a possible D match to TRBD1 (6 bases). Deletions cut 1 base from V and 5 bases from J, with 8 bases between. Germline loops: CDR1 SGHAT, CDR2 FQNNGV. The CDR3 loop spans 14 amino acids.

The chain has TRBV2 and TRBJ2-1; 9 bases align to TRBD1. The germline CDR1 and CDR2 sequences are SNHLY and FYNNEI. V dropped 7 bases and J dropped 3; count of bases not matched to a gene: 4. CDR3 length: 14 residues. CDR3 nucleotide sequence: TGTGCCAGCAAGGGGGACAGGGTCTACAATGAGCAGTTCTTC. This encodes CASKGDRVYNEQFF.